The 2 T cell receptor beta chains in this list originate from one sample, sequenced in a study of T cell responses to AZD1222 COVID-19 vaccine (dated by TCRdb to the early 2020s). The time point label corresponds to: about 28 days (+/-7) after the second vaccine dose. The library was made by the immunoSEQ multiplex PCR assay. TCRdb provides this immuneACCESS table in a form limited to in-frame rearrangements. Some clones are lacking; in checked studies, under half of them reflect an unresolved V gene, and why the rest are absent is not known. For this sample the table gives around 140,000 clones, of which about 90% were detected only once. About 3.8% of the sample is held by the ten biggest clonotypes. The sequenced sample was peripheral blood, obtained 28 days after the second AZD1222 dose. The source of these receptors is an adult who received the AZD1222 COVID-19 vaccine.

The chain joins TRBV5-4 to TRBJ2-7; 10 bases are shared with TRBD1. Trimming cost V 4 bases and J 2 bases; bases outside gene matches: 9. CDR1 and CDR2 from the germline V gene are SGHNT and YYREEE (reference sequence). The CDR3 contains 16 residues. CDR3 loop: CASSRTGTGAPYEQYF. In DNA form, the CDR3 reads TGTGCCAGCAGCCGAACAGGGACAGGGGCCCCCTACGAGCAGTACTTC.

The chain is built from TRBV19 and TRBJ1-2; D ambiguous. V lost 0 bases and J lost 5, with 13 bases in between. The CDR3 runs 15 residues. In germline, CDR1 is LNHDA, CDR2 SQIVND (reference sequence). CDR3 sequence: CASSIDSTSPYGYTF. CDR3 DNA: TGTGCCAGTAGTATAGATTCTACCTCTCCTTATGGCTACACCTTC.